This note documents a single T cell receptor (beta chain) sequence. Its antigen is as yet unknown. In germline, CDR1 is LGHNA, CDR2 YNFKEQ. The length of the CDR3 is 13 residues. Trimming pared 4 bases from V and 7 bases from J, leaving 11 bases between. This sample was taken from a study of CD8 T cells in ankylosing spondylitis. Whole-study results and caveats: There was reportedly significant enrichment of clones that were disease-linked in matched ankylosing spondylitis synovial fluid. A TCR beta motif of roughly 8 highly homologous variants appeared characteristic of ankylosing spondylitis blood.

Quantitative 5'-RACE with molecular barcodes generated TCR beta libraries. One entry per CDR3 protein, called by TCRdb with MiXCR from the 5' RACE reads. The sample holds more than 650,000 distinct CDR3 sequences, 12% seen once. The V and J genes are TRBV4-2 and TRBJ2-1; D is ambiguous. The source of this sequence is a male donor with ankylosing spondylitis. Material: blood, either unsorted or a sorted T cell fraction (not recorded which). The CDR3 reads CASSRDGHNEQFF. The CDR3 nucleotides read TGTGCCAGCAGCCGAGACGGTCATAATGAGCAGTTCTTC.